One sample yielded the 17 T cell receptor beta chains listed below, sequenced in a study of T cell responses to AZD1222 COVID-19 vaccine (dated by TCRdb to the early 2020s). The library was produced with the immunoSEQ multiplex PCR assay. In TCRdb, the immuneACCESS table is reduced to in-frame sequences with V and J assigned. These tables do not hold every clone; where another copy was compared, an unresolved V gene accounts for under half, and the others remain unexplained. This sample is represented by 200,000 or so clones; about nine tenths of them were singletons. The ten largest make up nearly 1% of the sample. In the paper's terms, the time point label means: baseline before first vaccination. The sequences come from peripheral blood, collected on day 0 of AZD1222 vaccination. These receptors all stem from an adult in good health.

The V and J genes are TRBV7-2 and TRBJ1-5, with 8 bases lining up with TRBD1. The V gene's germline CDR1 is SGHTA and CDR2 FQGNSA. The CDR3 totals 16 residues. The V segment lost 0 bases and the J segment 1 base; nucleotides outside the gene matches: 2. CDR3 in amino acids: CASSLAGTGSNQPQHF. The CDR3 nucleotides are TGTGCCAGCAGCTTAGCTGGGACAGGCAGCAATCAGCCCCAGCATTTT.

The rearrangement uses TRBV15 and TRBJ2-5, with a weak D call TRBD2 (6 bases). CDR1 is LNHNV and CDR2 is YYDKDF in the germline V gene (reference sequence). The CDR3 contains 14 residues. The ends were cut back, 1 base at V and 2 bases at J, with 8 bases in the middle. The CDR3 reads CATSRVAGQETQYF. DNA for the CDR3: TGTGCCACCAGCAGAGTGGCGGGACAAGAGACCCAGTACTTC.

The chain employs TRBV5-1 and TRBJ2-7; 8 nucleotides match TRBD1. Per the germline V gene, CDR1 is SGHRS and CDR2 is YFSETQ. This CDR3 comprises 15 residues. Losses at the gene ends were 5 bases for V and 1 base for J; bases not matched to a gene: 8. The chain's CDR3 is CASRPGDRISYEQYF. The CDR3, as DNA: TGCGCCAGCAGGCCCGGGGACAGGATATCCTACGAGCAGTACTTC.

The chain employs TRBV5-1 and TRBJ2-7, with 13 bases identical to TRBD2. The germline V gene encodes CDR1 SGHRS and CDR2 YFSETQ. Trimming at V came to 1 base and at J to 1 base, leaving 5 bases not matched to a gene. The CDR3 contains 17 residues. The CDR3 DNA reads TGCGCCAGCAGCTTGACACTAGCGGGAGGGCCTTCCTACGAGCAGTACTTC. It codes for CASSLTLAGGPSYEQYF. Full variable domain (rest looked up from reference TRBV5-1 and TRBJ2-7): KAGVTQTPRYLIKTRGQQVTLSCSPISGHRSVSWYQQTPGQGLQFLFEYFSETQRNKGNFPGRFSGRQFSNSRSEMNVSTLELGDSALYLCASSLTLAGGPSYEQYFGPGTRLTVT.

The chain is built from TRBV11-2 and TRBJ1-3, with D perhaps TRBD1 (6 bases). This CDR3 contains 16 residues. The germline CDR1 and CDR2 sequences are SGHAT and FQNNGV. Deletions cut 3 bases from V and 2 bases from J, with 14 bases between. The CDR3 loop is CASSFSDWGPGNTIYF. CDR3 sequence (DNA): TGTGCCAGCAGCTTTTCAGATTGGGGGCCTGGAAACACCATATATTTT. The whole variable domain, filled in from reference TRBV11-2 and TRBJ1-3, reads EAGVAQSPRYKIIEKRQSVAFWCNPISGHATLYWYQQILGQGPKLLIQFQNNGVVDDSQLPKDRFSAERLKGVDSTLKIQPAKLEDSAVYLCASSFSDWGPGNTIYFGEGSWLTVV.

V is TRBV29-1 and J is TRBJ1-5, with D possibly matching TRBD1 (6 bases). V was pared by 5 bases and J by 4 bases, with 9 bases between. Germline CDR1 is SQVTM and CDR2 is ANQGSEA. This CDR3 is 12 amino acids long. CDR3: CSVIGQNQPQHF. CDR3 nucleotides: TGCAGCGTTATTGGACAGAATCAGCCCCAGCATTTT.

The V gene is TRBV19, the J gene TRBJ1-6; possibly TRBD1 for D (5 bases). Germline assignment: CDR1 LNHDA and CDR2 SQIVND (reference sequence). This CDR3 region has 14 residues. With 3 bases removed from V and 10 bases from J, the gap between germline ends came to 13 bases. The CDR3 DNA reads TGTGCCAGTAGTATCGATCAGGGAGGGTCACCCCTCCACTTT. As protein: CASSIDQGGSPLHF.

CDR3 DNA sequence: TGTGCCAGCTCAACGGCGGGAAGCTCCTACAATGAGCAGTTCTTC. It specifies CASSTAGSSYNEQFF. This chain connects TRBV18 to TRBJ2-1, with a weak D call TRBD2 (6 bases). Germline V CDR1 and CDR2: KGHSH, LQKENI. CDR3 length: 15 residues. Trimming took 5 bases from V and 0 from J, leaving 11 bases between them.

This rearrangement joins TRBV9 to TRBJ1-1, with 8 bases that match TRBD1. The V gene end was trimmed by 0 bases and the J gene end by 2 bases; junction bases not matched to a gene: 6. The length of the CDR3 is 16 residues. Per the germline V gene, CDR1 is SGDLS and CDR2 is YYNGEE. CDR3 sequence reads: CASSVGADRANTEAFF. The CDR3 DNA reads as TGTGCCAGCAGCGTAGGGGCGGACAGGGCAAACACTGAAGCTTTCTTT.

The table lists this clone with a count of one. For the CDR3, the DNA is TGTGCCAGCAGCTTAGGAGTTCAGCCCCAGCATTTT. Translated: CASSLGVQPQHF. This chain links TRBV7-2 with TRBJ1-5; D gene ambiguous. The germline CDR1 and CDR2 sequences are SGHTA and FQGNSA. The CDR3 length is 12 residues. V lost 1 base, J lost 6 bases, and 4 bases lay in between.

J is TRBJ2-1 and V is TRBV11-2; no reliable D call. V lost 8 bases, J lost 3 bases, and 11 bases lay in between. CDR1 and CDR2 (germline): SGHAT, FQNNGV. The CDR3 runs to 13 residues. CDR3 nucleotides: TGTGCCAGCGCAGTGGGAAACTACAATGAGCAGTTCTTC. Translation gives CASAVGNYNEQFF.

With regard to this clone: One end of the junction varies from germline; a read error may be responsible. The chain is built from TRBV7-7 and TRBJ1-3; the D is unclear. Germline CDR1 reads SSHAT; CDR2 reads FNYEAQ (reference sequence). The CDR3 sequence is 14 residues long. DNA of the CDR3: TGTGCTAGCAGCCCGGACGGCTCTGGAAACACCATATATTTT. Translation gives CASSPDGSGNTIYF.

The J gene is TRBJ2-7, the V gene TRBV5-4, with 13 bases identical to TRBD2. Per the germline V gene, CDR1 is SGHNT and CDR2 is YYREEE (reference sequence). Trimming cost V 4 bases and J 5 bases; bases outside gene matches: 6. This CDR3 is built from 15 residues. The CDR3 region has the DNA TGTGCCAGCAGCCCCGGGACTAGCGGGATCGACGAGCAGTACTTC. This sequence encodes CASSPGTSGIDEQYF. The full variable domain, its missing parts supplied by reference TRBV5-4 and TRBJ2-7, is ETGVTQSPTHLIKTRGQQVTLRCSSQSGHNTVSWYQQALGQGPQFIFQYYREEENGRGNFPPRFSGLQFPNYSSELNVNALELDDSALYLCASSPGTSGIDEQYFGPGTRLTVT.

This chain joins TRBV11-3 and TRBJ2-5; the match to TRBD1 covers 10 bases. This CDR3 is 15 amino acids long. J was trimmed by 2 bases and V by 5 bases; bases with no gene match: 5. CDR1 and CDR2 from the germline V gene are SGHNT and YENEEA. The chain's CDR3 is CASSPGTGDQETQYF. DNA for the CDR3: TGTGCCAGCAGCCCGGGGACAGGGGATCAAGAGACCCAGTACTTC.

The chain employs TRBV4-2 and TRBJ2-7; the D gene is possibly TRBD2 (6 bases). CDR3 length equals 16 residues. Deletions cut 1 base from V and 0 bases from J, with 13 bases between. Looked up from germline, CDR1 is LGHNA and CDR2 is YNFKEQ. This CDR3 reads CASSQGLAEASYEQYF. DNA of the CDR3: TGTGCCAGCAGCCAAGGATTAGCGGAAGCCTCCTACGAGCAGTACTTC.

CDR3 loop: CASTHGQGEEAFF. The CDR3 coding sequence is TGTGCCAGCACCCACGGACAGGGAGAGGAAGCTTTCTTT. This chain links TRBV27 with TRBJ1-1, with 8 bases lining up with TRBD1. J lost 8 bases, V lost 7 bases, and 9 bases had no gene match. The CDR3 runs to 13 residues. CDR1 is MNHEY and CDR2 is SMNVEV in the germline V gene (reference sequence).

The chain recombines TRBV19 with TRBJ1-5, with a tentative D call TRBD1 (6 bases). The CDR3 runs to 12 residues. The germline V and J ends were trimmed by 5 bases and 8 bases, with 10 bases remaining between them. The germline gives CDR1 LNHDA, CDR2 SQIVND (reference sequence). CDR3 sequence (DNA): TGTGCCAGTAGTTTGAGGGGGGAGCCCCAGCATTTT. It specifies CASSLRGEPQHF.